This is a list of T cell receptor beta chains from one sample in a study of cytomegalovirus exposure and HLA in healthy donors. Sequencing was performed with immunoSEQ multiplex PCR; in TCRdb, only in-frame clones are kept and a portion is missing. The table includes under 200,000 clones, over 80% detected once. Sequencing was done on a sample of PBMCs. All receptors derive from a male donor in good health and CMV-seronegative. CDR3s include the opening cysteine and the closing phenylalanine or tryptophan. The order of the fields is J gene, V gene, CDR3 protein.

j_call: .
v_call: TRBV11-1
cdr3_aa: CASSLELISYEQYF

j_call: TRBJ2-1
v_call: TRBV5-6
cdr3_aa: CASSLTSGGQFF

j_call: TRBJ1-5
v_call: TRBV19
cdr3_aa: CASRGTGASNQPQHF

j_call: TRBJ1-1
v_call: TRBV5-1
cdr3_aa: CASSLSRNTEAFF

j_call: TRBJ1-1
v_call: TRBV7-2
cdr3_aa: CASSLGEGTEAFF

j_call: TRBJ1-1
v_call: TRBV5-6
cdr3_aa: CASSPRLDPEAFF

j_call: TRBJ2-3
v_call: TRBV9
cdr3_aa: CASSTGQVDFDTQYF

j_call: TRBJ1-5
v_call: TRBV7-9
cdr3_aa: CASSRTGWQPQHF

j_call: TRBJ1-2
v_call: TRBV4-3
cdr3_aa: CASSQDKGQLIGYTF

j_call: TRBJ1-4
v_call: TRBV5-6
cdr3_aa: CASSLSGEGEKLFF

j_call: TRBJ1-1
v_call: TRBV6-1
cdr3_aa: CASSYRGRTEAFF

j_call: TRBJ2-3
v_call: TRBV6-1
cdr3_aa: CASRKGGQDTDTQYF

j_call: .
v_call: TRBV2
cdr3_aa: CARRGTGTYEQYF

j_call: TRBJ2-1
v_call: TRBV30
cdr3_aa: CAWSGEGAYNEQFF

j_call: TRBJ1-1
v_call: TRBV11-2
cdr3_aa: CASSFGSGHTEAFF

j_call: TRBJ2-2
v_call: TRBV6-4
cdr3_aa: CASSRDRETGELFF

j_call: TRBJ1-2
v_call: TRBV11-2
cdr3_aa: CASSSTEVARRGYTF

j_call: TRBJ1-1
v_call: TRBV6-5
cdr3_aa: CASNDGYFTEAFF

j_call: TRBJ1-2
v_call: TRBV25-1
cdr3_aa: CASSEFGQNYGYTF

j_call: TRBJ2-5
v_call: TRBV2
cdr3_aa: CASSGRPGGETQYF

j_call: TRBJ2-3
v_call: TRBV11-2
cdr3_aa: CASNRGLGLTDTQYF

j_call: TRBJ2-5
v_call: TRBV13
cdr3_aa: CASSLIRGGEQETQYF

j_call: TRBJ1-5
v_call: TRBV6-5
cdr3_aa: CASSYGTGQQPQHF

j_call: TRBJ1-2
v_call: TRBV6-1
cdr3_aa: CASTRTDNGYTF

j_call: TRBJ1-1
v_call: TRBV4-1
cdr3_aa: CASSQVGVQVNTEAFF

j_call: TRBJ2-7
v_call: TRBV7-2
cdr3_aa: CASSLAGGEGEQYF

j_call: TRBJ2-1
v_call: TRBV6-5
cdr3_aa: CASRGPGGYSEQFF

j_call: TRBJ2-2
v_call: TRBV7-9
cdr3_aa: CASSSRPGGSYTGELFF

j_call: TRBJ2-3
v_call: TRBV5-6
cdr3_aa: CASSSPFPLRLAGTHTQYF

j_call: TRBJ1-5
v_call: TRBV6-5
cdr3_aa: CASSPTGRAGQPQHF

j_call: TRBJ1-2
v_call: TRBV5-4
cdr3_aa: CASIGRQGARGGYTF

j_call: TRBJ1-4
v_call: TRBV10-2
cdr3_aa: CASRETGTNEKLFF

j_call: TRBJ1-5
v_call: TRBV2
cdr3_aa: CASSQSGFDQPQHF

j_call: TRBJ2-6
v_call: TRBV9
cdr3_aa: CASSAQSGANVLTF

j_call: TRBJ2-4
v_call: TRBV6-4
cdr3_aa: CAKKRDRGKCGYF

j_call: TRBJ1-2
v_call: TRBV7-2
cdr3_aa: CASSLGGQAGYGYTF

j_call: TRBJ2-1
v_call: TRBV10-1
cdr3_aa: CASSDPGLAGINEQFF

j_call: TRBJ1-1
v_call: TRBV11-2
cdr3_aa: CASSQGGELEAFF